A single TCR beta chain is shown here with its context. It has no known antigen specificity. Base qualities are not recorded, but no much larger clone differs from it by a single base. Participants in the prospective study were enrolled through a virtual design, were aged about 18 to 89 years, and lived in approximately 25 United States geographic areas. In the prospective study, cohorts were assigned on the basis of participant-reported clinical history obtained from a screening survey and a study questionnaire. Recovered participants in ImmuneRACE Cohort 3 were defined by two consecutive negative NP/OP PCR tests, clearance by a healthcare professional, or resolution of symptoms. In the prospective study, whole blood, serum and a nasopharyngeal or oropharyngeal swab were collected from each participant by mobile phlebotomists. Additional blood draws and questionnaires over an approximately two-month period could optionally be provided by prospective study participants. Prospective study blood samples were shipped either frozen or at room temperature before DNA extraction.

The sample belongs to a study of blood T cell repertoires in COVID-19 (dated by TCRdb to the early 2020s). General notes on the study: Samples covering the acute and convalescent phases of COVID-19 were provided by collaborators in the United States, Italy and Spain. The prospective study material was composed of cDNA or gDNA derived from T cells, B-cell-depleted T cells, or PBMCs. Subjects who had been exposed to COVID-19, were actively infected with it, or had recovered from it provided the deeply sampled blood TCRbeta repertoires that made up the dataset. The repertoires were released in a freely available public database intended as a resource for research on the immune response to SARS-CoV-2. The samples were drawn from two sources: the first 160 participants of the ongoing ImmuneRACE study, and some 1,300 subjects contributed by 6 global collaborators. Nearly every sample came with metadata listing a de-identified subject ID, COVID-19 status, age in years and sex. HLA class I and class II types, where available, came from metadata supplied by the sample provider rather than from assay-based typing. General study outcomes and caveats: How much clinical and demographic metadata was included differed by source and by participant, and the metadata was provided uncurated.

V is trimmed back by 5 bases and J by 0 bases, and the junction contains 7 bases that no gene match accounts for. Reading the germline V gene gives CDR1 KGHDR and CDR2 SFDVKD. Including cysteine and phenylalanine, the CDR3 has 18 amino acids. Only the CDR3 part of the read is kept: 54 bases, read in frame from the first base. TCRbeta CDR3 regions were amplified from genomic DNA using the immunoSEQ Assay, a bias-controlled multiplex PCR. The source study handled its data this way. Nucleated cell counts per sample were estimated from amplification of reference gene primers within the assay. To quantify the absolute abundance of each unique TCRbeta CDR3 rearrangement, sequence reads were collapsed and filtered. For each sample, productive Simpson clonality was calculated as the square root of Simpson's diversity index across productive rearrangements. The source is immuneACCESS, and TCRdb retained only in-frame sequences with V and J called. Part of the clones is not carried over; for the studies checked, unresolved V genes explain less than half of this, and the remainder is unexplained. The DNA gave D and trimming, while V, J and clone size come from that table. The sample contains about 200,000 clones, 82% of them found a single time. The top ten hold 12% of the sample.

The specimen was PBMCs or T cells enriched from blood (not recorded which). The V and J genes are TRBV24-1 and TRBJ2-2, with 11 central nucleotides matching TRBD2. The sequence was collected from a man aged 40-49 years who had recovered from COVID-19. The nucleotides are TGTGCCACCAGTGGACTAGCGGGACTTAGCGCGAACACCGGGGAGCTGTTTTTT. Its protein is CATSGLAGLSANTGELFF.